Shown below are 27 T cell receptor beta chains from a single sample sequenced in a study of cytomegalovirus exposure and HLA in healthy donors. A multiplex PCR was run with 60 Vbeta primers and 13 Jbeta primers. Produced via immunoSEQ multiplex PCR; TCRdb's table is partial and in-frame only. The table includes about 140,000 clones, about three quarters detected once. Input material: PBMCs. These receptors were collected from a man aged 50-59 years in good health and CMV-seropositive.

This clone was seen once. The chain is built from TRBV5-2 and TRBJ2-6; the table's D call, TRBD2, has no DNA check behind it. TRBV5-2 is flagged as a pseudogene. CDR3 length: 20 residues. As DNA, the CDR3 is TGTGCCAGCAACCGGGGGGCAGGGATCGGTGAAGGTACTGGGGCCAACGTCCTGACTTTC. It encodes CASNRGAGIGEGTGANVLTF.

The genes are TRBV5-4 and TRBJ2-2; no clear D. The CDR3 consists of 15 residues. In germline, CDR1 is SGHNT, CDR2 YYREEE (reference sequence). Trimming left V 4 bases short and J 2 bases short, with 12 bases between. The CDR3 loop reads CASSQSRTNTGELFF. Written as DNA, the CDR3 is TGTGCCAGCAGCCAATCACGTACTAACACCGGGGAGCTGTTTTTT.

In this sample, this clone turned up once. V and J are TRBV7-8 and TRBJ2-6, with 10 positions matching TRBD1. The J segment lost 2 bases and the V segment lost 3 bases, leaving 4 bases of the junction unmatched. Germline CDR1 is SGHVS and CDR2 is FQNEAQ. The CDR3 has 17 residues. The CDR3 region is CASSFRQGATGANVLTF. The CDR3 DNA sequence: TGTGCCAGCAGCTTCAGACAGGGGGCTACTGGGGCCAACGTCCTGACTTTC.

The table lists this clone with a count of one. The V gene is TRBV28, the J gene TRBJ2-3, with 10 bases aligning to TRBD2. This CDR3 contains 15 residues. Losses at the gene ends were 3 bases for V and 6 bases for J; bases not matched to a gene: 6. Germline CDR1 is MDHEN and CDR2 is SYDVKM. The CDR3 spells CASSLKRGGSDTQYF. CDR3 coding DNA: TGTGCCAGCAGTTTGAAGCGGGGGGGCAGCGATACGCAGTATTTT.

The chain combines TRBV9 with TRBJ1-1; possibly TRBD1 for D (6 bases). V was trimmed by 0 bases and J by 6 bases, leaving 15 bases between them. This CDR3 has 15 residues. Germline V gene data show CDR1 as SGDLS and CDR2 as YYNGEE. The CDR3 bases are TGTGCCAGCAGCGTAGCAGGGGACCGTTTCGCTGAAGCTTTCTTT. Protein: CASSVAGDRFAEAFF.

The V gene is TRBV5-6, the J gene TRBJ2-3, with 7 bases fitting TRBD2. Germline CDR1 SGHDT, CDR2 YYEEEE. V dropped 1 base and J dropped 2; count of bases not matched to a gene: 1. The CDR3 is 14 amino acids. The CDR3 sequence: CASSLRGDTDTQYF. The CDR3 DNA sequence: TGTGCCAGCAGCTTGCGGGGGGACACAGATACGCAGTATTTT.

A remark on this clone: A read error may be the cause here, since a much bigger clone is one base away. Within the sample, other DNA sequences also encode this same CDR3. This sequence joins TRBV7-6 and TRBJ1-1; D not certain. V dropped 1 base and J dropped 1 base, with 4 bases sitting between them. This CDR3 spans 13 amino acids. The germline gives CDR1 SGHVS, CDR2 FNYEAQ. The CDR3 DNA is TGTGCCAGCAGCTTAGACAGGAACACTGAAGCTTTCTTT. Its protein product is CASSLDRNTEAFF.

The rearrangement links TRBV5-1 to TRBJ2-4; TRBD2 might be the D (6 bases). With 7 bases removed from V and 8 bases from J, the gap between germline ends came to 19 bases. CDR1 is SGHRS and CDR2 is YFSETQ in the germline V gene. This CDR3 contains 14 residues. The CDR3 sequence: CASAPGAWGDIQYF. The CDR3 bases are TGCGCCAGCGCCCCTGGGGCCTGGGGGGACATTCAGTACTTC.

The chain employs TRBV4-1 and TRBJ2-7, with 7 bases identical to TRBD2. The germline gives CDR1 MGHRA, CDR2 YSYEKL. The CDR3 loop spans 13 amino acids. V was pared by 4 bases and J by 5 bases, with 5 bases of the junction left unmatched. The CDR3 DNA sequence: TGCGCCAGCAGCCTTGGACTAGGGAACGAGCAGTACTTC. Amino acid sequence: CASSLGLGNEQYF.

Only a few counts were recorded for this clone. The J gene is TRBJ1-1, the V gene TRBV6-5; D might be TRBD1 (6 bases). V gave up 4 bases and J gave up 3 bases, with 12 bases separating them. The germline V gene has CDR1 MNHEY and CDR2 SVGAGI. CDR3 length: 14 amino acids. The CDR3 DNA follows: TGTGCCAGCAGTTCCTGGGACACCCACACTGAAGCTTTCTTT. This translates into CASSSWDTHTEAFF.

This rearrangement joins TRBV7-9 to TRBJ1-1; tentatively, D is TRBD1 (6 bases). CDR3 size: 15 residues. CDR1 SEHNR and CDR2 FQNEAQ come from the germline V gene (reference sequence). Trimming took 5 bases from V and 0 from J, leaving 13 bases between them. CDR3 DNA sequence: TGTGCCAGCAGCCCTGACAGGTCCATGAACACTGAAGCTTTCTTT. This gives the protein CASSPDRSMNTEAFF.

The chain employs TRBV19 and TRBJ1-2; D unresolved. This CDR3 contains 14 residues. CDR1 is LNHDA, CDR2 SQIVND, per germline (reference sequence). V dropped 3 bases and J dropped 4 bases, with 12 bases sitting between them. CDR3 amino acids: CASSIRGKVYGYTF. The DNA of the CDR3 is TGTGCCAGTAGTATTCGGGGAAAAGTCTATGGCTACACCTTC.

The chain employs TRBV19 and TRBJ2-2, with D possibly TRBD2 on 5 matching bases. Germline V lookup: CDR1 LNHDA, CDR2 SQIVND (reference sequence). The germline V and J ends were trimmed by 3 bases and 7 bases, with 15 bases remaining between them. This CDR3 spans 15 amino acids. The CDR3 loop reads CASSIDGLWGGELFF. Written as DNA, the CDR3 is TGTGCCAGTAGTATCGACGGACTCTGGGGCGGGGAGCTGTTTTTT.

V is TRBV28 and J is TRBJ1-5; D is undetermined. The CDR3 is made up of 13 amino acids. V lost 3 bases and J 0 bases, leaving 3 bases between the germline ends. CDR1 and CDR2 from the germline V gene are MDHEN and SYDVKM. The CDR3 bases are TGTGCCAGCAGTTTCTATAGCAATCAGCCCCAGCATTTT. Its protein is CASSFYSNQPQHF. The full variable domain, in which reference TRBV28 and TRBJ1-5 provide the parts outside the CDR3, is DVKVTQSSRYLVKRTGEKVFLECVQDMDHENMFWYRQDPGLGLRLIYFSYDVKMKEKGDIPEGYSVSREKKERFSLILESASTNQTSMYLCASSFYSNQPQHFGDGTRLSIL.

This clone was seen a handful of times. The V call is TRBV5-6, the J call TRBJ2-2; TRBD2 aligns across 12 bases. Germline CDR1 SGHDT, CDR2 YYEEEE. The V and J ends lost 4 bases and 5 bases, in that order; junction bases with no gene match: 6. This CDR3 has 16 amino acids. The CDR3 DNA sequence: TGTGCCAGCAGCCGACTAGCGGGGGCCGGGACCGGGGAGCTGTTTTTT. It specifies CASSRLAGAGTGELFF.

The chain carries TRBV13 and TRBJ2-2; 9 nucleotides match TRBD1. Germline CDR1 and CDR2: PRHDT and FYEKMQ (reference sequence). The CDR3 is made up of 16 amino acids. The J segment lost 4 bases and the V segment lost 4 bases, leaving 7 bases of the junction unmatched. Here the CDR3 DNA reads TGTGCCAGCAGCTCAGCCGGGACAGGGCCCACCGGGGAGCTGTTTTTT. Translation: CASSSAGTGPTGELFF.

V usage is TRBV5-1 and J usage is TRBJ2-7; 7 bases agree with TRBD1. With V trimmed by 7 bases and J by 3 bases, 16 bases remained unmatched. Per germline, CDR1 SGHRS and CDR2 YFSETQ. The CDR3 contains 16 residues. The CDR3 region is CASGSQSETGNYEQYF. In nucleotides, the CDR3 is TGCGCCAGCGGTTCTCAATCCGAGACAGGGAACTACGAGCAGTACTTC.

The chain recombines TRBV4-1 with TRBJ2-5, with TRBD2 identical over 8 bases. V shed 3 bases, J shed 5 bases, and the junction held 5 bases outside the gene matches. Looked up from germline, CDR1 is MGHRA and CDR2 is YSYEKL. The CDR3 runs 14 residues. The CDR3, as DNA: TGCGCCAGCAGCCAGGGACTAGTCCGGGAGACCCAGTACTTC. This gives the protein CASSQGLVRETQYF.

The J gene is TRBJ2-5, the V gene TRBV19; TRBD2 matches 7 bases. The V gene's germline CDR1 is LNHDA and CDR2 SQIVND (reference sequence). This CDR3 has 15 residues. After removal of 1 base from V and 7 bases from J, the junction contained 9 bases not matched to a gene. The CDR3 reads CASSIVAGTGGTQYF. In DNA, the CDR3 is TGTGCCAGTAGTATAGTAGCGGGCACCGGGGGGACCCAGTACTTC.

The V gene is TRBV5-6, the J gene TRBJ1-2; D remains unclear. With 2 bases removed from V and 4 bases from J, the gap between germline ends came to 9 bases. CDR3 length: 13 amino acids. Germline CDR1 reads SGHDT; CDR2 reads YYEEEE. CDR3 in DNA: TGTGCCAGCAGCTTCGTGCAGTCCTATGGCTACACCTTC. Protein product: CASSFVQSYGYTF.

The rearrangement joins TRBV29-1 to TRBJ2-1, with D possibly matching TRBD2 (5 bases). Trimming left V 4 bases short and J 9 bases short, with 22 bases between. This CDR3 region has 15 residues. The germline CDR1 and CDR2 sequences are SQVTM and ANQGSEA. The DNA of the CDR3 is TGCAGCGTTGCGAGACCGCGGACTCAAAAGCTTGAGCAGTTCTTC. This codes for CSVARPRTQKLEQFF.

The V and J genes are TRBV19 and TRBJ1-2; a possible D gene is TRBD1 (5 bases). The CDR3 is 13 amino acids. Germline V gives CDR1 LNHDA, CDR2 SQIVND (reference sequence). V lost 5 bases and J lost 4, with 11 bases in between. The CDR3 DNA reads TGTGCCAGTAGTGCTCCCCAGGGCTATGGCTACACCTTC. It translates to CASSAPQGYGYTF.

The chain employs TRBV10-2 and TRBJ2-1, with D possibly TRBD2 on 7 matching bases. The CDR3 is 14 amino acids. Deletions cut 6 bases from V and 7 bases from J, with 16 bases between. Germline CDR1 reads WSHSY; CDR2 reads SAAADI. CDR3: CASRWGGASNEQFF. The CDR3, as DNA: TGCGCCAGCAGATGGGGGGGGGCTAGTAATGAGCAGTTCTTC.

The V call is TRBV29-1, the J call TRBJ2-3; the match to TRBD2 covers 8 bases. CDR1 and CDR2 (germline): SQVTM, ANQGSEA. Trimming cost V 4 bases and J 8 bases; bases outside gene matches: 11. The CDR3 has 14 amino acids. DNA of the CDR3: TGCAGCGTTGGGCCGGCTAGCGGGTGGGGTACGCAGTATTTT. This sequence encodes CSVGPASGWGTQYF.

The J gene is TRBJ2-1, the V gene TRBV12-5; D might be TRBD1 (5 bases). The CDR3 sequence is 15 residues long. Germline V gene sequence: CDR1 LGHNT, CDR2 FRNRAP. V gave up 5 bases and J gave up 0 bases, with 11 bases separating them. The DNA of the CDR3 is TGTGCTAGTGGTCCCCGTAGGGGCTCCTACAATGAGCAGTTCTTC. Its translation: CASGPRRGSYNEQFF.

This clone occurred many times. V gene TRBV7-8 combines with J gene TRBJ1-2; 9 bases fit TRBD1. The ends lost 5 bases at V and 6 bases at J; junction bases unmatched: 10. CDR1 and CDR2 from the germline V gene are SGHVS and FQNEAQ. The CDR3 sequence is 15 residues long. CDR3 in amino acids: CASSLRRDRADGYTF. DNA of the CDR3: TGTGCCAGCAGCCTACGCCGGGACAGGGCGGATGGCTACACCTTC.

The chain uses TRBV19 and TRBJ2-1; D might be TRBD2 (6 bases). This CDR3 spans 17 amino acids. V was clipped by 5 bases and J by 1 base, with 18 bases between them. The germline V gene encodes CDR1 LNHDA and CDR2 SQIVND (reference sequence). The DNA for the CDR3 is TGTGCCAGTAGTGCGCTGGGGAGGAGGGGATCCTACAATGAGCAGTTCTTC. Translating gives CASSALGRRGSYNEQFF.